This T cell receptor beta chain was sequenced in a study of T-cell memory formation after mild COVID-19. The germline V and J ends were trimmed by 6 bases and 2 bases, with 14 bases remaining between them. Germline assignment: CDR1 LNHDA and CDR2 SQIVND (reference sequence). CDR3 length equals 14 residues. TCRdb analysed the 5' RACE reads with MiXCR anew, one entry per CDR3 protein. The repertoire has around 340,000 distinct CDR3 sequences, approximately 15% of them found once; the top ten carry less than 25%. The TCR was taken from a man aged 18-30 years who had mild COVID-19 (a few samples of this study predate the infection). Cell type and time point are not known. The J gene is TRBJ2-7, the V gene TRBV19, with a possible D match to TRBD2 (7 bases). The sequenced sample consisted of PBMCs or a T cell subset sorted from them (not recorded which). Here the CDR3 DNA reads TGTGCCAGTAGCGGCGGCGGGGGCACCTACGAGCAGTACTTC. It codes for CASSGGGGTYEQYF.